A single sample is the source of the 6 T cell receptor beta chains below, sequenced in a study of identical twins. TCRdb processed the 5' RACE reads anew with MiXCR; each CDR3 protein has one entry. The profile shows roughly 480,000 distinct CDR3 sequences, roughly 24% of them singletons. The sample was also reused in another study, on T cells expressing NK-cell markers.

What was sequenced was CD4+ T cells sorted from blood. The receptors come from a woman aged 18-29 years in good health.

This clonotype has a handful of counts. V and J are TRBV29-1 and TRBJ1-1; 8 nucleotides align to TRBD1. The CDR3 extends over 13 amino acids. Germline-derived CDR1 and CDR2 are SQVTM and ANQGSEA. The V segment lost 2 bases and the J segment 4 bases; nucleotides outside the gene matches: 3. The CDR3 here is CSVEMDRATEAFF. In nucleotides, the CDR3 is TGCAGCGTTGAAATGGACAGGGCCACTGAAGCTTTCTTT.

The chain has TRBV5-5 and TRBJ1-5; TRBD1 is a possible D gene (5 bases). CDR3 size: 12 residues. Deletions cut 4 bases from V and 11 bases from J, with 13 bases between. Germline lookup yields CDR1 SGHKS and CDR2 YYEKEE (reference sequence). CDR3: CASSSDSGTQHF. In nucleotides, the CDR3 is TGTGCCAGCAGCAGCGACAGTGGTACCCAGCATTTT.

The CDR3 spells CASSLEGSGMGQQFF. The CDR3 bases are TGTGCCAGCAGCTTGGAAGGCAGCGGAATGGGGCAGCAGTTCTTC. The chain recombines TRBV5-5 with TRBJ2-1, with D perhaps given as TRBD1 or TRBD2 (5 bases each). Germline values: CDR1 SGHKS, CDR2 YYEKEE (reference sequence). Between the trimmed V and J ends, which lost 0 bases and 11 bases, there was a span of 18 bases. This CDR3 spans 15 amino acids. The variable domain in full, completed from reference TRBV5-5 and TRBJ2-1, reads DAGVTQSPTHLIKTRGQQVTLRCSPISGHKSVSWYQQVLGQGPQFIFQYYEKEERGRGNFPDRFSARQFPNYSSELNVNALLLGDSALYLCASSLEGSGMGQQFFGPGTRLTVL.

The gene calls are TRBV20-1 and TRBJ2-5; no definite D call. V was cut by 6 bases and J by 0 bases, with 11 bases left in between. Germline V gives CDR1 DFQATT, CDR2 SNEGSKA (reference sequence). CDR3 length equals 13 residues. CDR3 loop: CSAEWGYQETQYF. The CDR3 DNA is TGCAGTGCCGAGTGGGGTTACCAAGAGACCCAGTACTTC.

The V call is TRBV9, the J call TRBJ1-1, with D possibly TRBD1 on 5 matching bases. The CDR3 sequence is 13 residues long. The ends were cut back, 4 bases at V and 8 bases at J, with 15 bases in the middle. CDR1 and CDR2 from the germline V gene are SGDLS and YYNGEE. The CDR3: CASSTQAGGEAFF. Written as DNA, the CDR3 is TGTGCCAGCAGCACCCAGGCGGGGGGGGAAGCTTTCTTT.

This clonotype was found a few times. The chain uses TRBV6-1 and TRBJ2-7, with D perhaps being TRBD1 or TRBD2 (5 bases each). Looked up from germline, CDR1 is MNHNS and CDR2 is SASEGT. The germline V and J ends were trimmed by 8 bases and 3 bases, with 20 bases remaining between them. The length of the CDR3 is 15 residues. As DNA, the CDR3 is TGTGCCAGCTTGTACGGGGACCTCGGGGTCTACGAGCAGTACTTC. This translates into CASLYGDLGVYEQYF.